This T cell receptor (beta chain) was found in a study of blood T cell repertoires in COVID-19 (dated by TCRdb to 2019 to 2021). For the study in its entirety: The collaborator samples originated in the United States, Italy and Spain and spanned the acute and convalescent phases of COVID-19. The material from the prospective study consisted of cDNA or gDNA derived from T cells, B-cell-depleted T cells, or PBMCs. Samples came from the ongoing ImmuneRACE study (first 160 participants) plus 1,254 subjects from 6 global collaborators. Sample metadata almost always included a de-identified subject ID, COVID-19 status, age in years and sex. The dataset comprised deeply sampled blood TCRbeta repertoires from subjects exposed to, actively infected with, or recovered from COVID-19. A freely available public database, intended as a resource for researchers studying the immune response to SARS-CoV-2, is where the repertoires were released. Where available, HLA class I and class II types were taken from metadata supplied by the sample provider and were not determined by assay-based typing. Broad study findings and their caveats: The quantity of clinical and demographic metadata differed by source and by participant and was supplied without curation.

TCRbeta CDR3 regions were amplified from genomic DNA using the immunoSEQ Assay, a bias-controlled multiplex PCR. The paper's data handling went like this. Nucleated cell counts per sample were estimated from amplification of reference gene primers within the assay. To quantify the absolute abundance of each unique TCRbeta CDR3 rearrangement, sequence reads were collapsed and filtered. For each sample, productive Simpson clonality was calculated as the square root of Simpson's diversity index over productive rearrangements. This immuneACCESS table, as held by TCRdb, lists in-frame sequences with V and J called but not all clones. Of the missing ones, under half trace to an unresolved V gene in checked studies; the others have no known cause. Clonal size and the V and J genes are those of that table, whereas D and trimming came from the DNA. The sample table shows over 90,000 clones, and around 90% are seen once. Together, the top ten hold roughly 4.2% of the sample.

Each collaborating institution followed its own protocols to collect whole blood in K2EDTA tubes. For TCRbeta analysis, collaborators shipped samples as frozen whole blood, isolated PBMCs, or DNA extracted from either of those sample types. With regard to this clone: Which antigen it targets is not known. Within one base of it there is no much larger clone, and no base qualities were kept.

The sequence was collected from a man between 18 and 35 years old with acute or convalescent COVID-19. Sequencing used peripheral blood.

CDR3 sequence: CASSRSGGWDTQYF. Here is the DNA: TGTGCCAGCAGTCGAAGCGGGGGTTGGGATACGCAGTATTTT. Here the chain combines TRBV3-1 (or the pseudogene TRBV3-2) and TRBJ2-3; 8 central nucleotides agree with TRBD2. Based on the germline V gene (reference sequence), the CDR1 and CDR2 sequences are LGHDT and YNNKEL. V has 6 bases trimmed and J has 6 bases trimmed; junction bases matching no gene number 8. There are 14 amino acids in the CDR3, from cysteine to phenylalanine inclusive. Only CDR3 DNA remains: 42 bases, in frame from the first base.